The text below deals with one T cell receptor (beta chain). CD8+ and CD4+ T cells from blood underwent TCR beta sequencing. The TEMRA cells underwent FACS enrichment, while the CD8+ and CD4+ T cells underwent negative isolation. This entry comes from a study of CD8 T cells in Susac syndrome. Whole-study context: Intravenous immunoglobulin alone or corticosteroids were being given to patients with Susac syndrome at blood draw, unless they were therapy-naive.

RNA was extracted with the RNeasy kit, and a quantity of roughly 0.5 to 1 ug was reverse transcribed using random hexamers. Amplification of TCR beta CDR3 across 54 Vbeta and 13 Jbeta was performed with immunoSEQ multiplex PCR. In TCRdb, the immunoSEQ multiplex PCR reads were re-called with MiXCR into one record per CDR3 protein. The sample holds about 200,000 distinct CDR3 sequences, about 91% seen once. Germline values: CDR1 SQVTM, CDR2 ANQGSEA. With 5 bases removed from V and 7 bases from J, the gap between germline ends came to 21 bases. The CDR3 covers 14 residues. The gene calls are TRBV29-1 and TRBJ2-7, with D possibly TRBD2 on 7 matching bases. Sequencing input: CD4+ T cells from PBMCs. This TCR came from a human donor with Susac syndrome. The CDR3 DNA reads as TGCAGCGTTTCAGGGGAGGGGCTCTTTCGGGAGCAGTACTTC. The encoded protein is CSVSGEGLFREQYF.